The clone carrying this T cell receptor beta chain occurred a few times. Alongside a J-beta primer mix, a sample-barcoded 5' primer served in a second PCR lasting roughly 7 to 11 cycles. TCRdb re-derived calls from the 5' RACE reads in MiXCR, one entry per CDR3 protein. The sample holds roughly 900,000 distinct CDR3 sequences, 29% seen once. V gave up 6 bases and J gave up 4 bases, with 15 bases separating them. The CDR3 is 14 amino acids. The germline gives CDR1 MNHEY, CDR2 SVGAGI. The data stem from a study of blood T cells in healthy people across ages. The sequencing input was blood. This TCR was sampled from a woman aged 80 or over in good health. The chain has TRBV6-5 and TRBJ1-1, with D perhaps matching TRBD1 (6 bases). CDR3: CASSHNTGRTEAFF. CDR3 nucleotides: TGTGCCAGCAGCCATAATACAGGGCGCACTGAAGCTTTCTTT.